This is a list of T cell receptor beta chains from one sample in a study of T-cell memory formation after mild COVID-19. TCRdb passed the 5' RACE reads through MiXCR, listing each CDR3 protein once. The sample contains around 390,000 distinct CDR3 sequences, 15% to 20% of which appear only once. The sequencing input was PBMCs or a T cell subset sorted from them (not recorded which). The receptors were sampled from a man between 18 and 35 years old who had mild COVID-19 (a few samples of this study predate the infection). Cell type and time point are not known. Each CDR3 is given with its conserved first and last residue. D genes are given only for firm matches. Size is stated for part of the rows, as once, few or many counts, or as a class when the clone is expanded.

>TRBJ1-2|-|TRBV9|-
TGTGCCAGCAGCTCAAGTTATGGGGGGCGCGACTATGGCTACACCTTC
CASSSSYGGRDYGYTF
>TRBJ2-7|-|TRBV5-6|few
TGTGCCAGCAGCCTTCAGGTAACCTACGAGCAGTACTTC
CASSLQVTYEQYF
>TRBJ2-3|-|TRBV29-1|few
TGCAGCGTTTCAGGGAACACAGATACGCAGTATTTT
CSVSGNTDTQYF
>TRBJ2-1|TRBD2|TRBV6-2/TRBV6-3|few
TGTGCCAGCAGCGAGACTAGCGGGGGCAATGAGCAGTTCTTC
CASSETSGGNEQFF
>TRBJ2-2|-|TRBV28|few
TGTGCCAGCAGTTTGTGGGAAAAAACCGGGGAGCTGTTTTTT
CASSLWEKTGELFF
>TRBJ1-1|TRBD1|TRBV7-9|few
TGTGCCAGCAGCTTACAGGGGGCGCGGAACACTGAAGCTTTCTTT
CASSLQGARNTEAFF
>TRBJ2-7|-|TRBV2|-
TGTGCCAGCAGTGAAGCCCGCTACGAGCAGTACTTC
CASSEARYEQYF
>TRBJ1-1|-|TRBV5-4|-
TGTGCCAGCAGCTTGCCAAGGGCAGCGAACACTGAAGCTTTCTTT
CASSLPRAANTEAFF
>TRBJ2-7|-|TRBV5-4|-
TGTGCCAGCAGCACCCAATCGGGGTCCGAGCAGTACTTC
CASSTQSGSEQYF
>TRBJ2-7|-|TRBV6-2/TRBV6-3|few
TGTGCCAGCAGTTACGCCGGGACGGACTCCTACGAGCAGTACTTC
CASSYAGTDSYEQYF
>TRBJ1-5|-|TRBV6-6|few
TGTGCCAGCAGCCGTGGGATGGAGTCTCAGCCCCAGCATTTT
CASSRGMESQPQHF
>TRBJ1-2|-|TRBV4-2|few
TGTGCCAGCAGCCAAGATCACAGGGTCTATGGCTACACCTTC
CASSQDHRVYGYTF
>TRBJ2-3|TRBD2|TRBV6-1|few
TGTGCCCTTTTTGACCCCAGACTAGCGGTAACAGATACGCAGTATTTT
CALFDPRLAVTDTQYF
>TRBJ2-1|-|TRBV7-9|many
TGTGCCAGCAGCTCGGTCGGCGGGGAGCAGTTCTTC
CASSSVGGEQFF
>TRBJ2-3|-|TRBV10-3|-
TGTGCCATCCGGACGACACTAGGCAGAGATACGCAGTATTTT
CAIRTTLGRDTQYF
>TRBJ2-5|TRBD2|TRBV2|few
TGTGCCAGCAGTACGCGGACTAGCGGGGTTCTCTTC
CASSTRTSGVLF
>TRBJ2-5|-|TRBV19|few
TGTGCCAGTAGCTCCGGGCCCGAGGGGGAGACCCAGTACTTC
CASSSGPEGETQYF
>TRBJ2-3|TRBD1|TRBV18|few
TGTGCCAGCTCACCCAACCTCGACAGGGGGGATACGCAGTATTTT
CASSPNLDRGDTQYF
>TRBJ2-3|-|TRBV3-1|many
TGTGCCAGCAGCCAAGACGGGGCAGGGGTGGATACGCAGTATTTT
CASSQDGAGVDTQYF
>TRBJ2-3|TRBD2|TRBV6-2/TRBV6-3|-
TGTGCCAGCACCCCGAAGGCGGGGGGAACGGGAGATACGCAGTATTTT
CASTPKAGGTGDTQYF
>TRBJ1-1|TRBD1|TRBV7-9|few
TGTGCCAGCAGCTGGACAGGGGCCGTGAGGACTGAAGCTTTCTTT
CASSWTGAVRTEAFF
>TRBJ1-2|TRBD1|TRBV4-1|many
TGCGCCAGCAGCCAAGTTTTACGTCGACAGGGCCATGGCTACACCTTC
CASSQVLRRQGHGYTF
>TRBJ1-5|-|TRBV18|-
TGTGCCAGCTCGTCACAGGAGAATCAGCCCCAGCATTTT
CASSSQENQPQHF
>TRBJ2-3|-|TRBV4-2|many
TGTGCCAGCAGCCACGCAGATACGCAGTATTTT
CASSHADTQYF
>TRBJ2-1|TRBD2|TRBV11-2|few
TGTGCCAGCAGCCAAAGACTAGCGGGGTTCAATGAGCAGTTCTTC
CASSQRLAGFNEQFF
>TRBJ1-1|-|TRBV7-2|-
TGTGCCAGCAGCTTTAAGGGGGTGAACACTGAAGCTTTCTTT
CASSFKGVNTEAFF
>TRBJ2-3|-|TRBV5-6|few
TGTGCCAGCAGCTTGGTTCCGAAGACAGATACGCAGTATTTT
CASSLVPKTDTQYF
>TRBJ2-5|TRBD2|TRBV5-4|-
TGTGCCAGCAGCTTGTCCAGCGGGGCCCAAGAGACCCAGTACTTC
CASSLSSGAQETQYF
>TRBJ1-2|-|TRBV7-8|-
TGTGCCAGCAGCCCCCCGGAACATGGCTACACCTTC
CASSPPEHGYTF
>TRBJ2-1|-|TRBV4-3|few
TGCGCCAGCAGCTCCCGGGGGCCCCAAAGCTCCTACAATGAGCAGTTCTTC
CASSSRGPQSSYNEQFF
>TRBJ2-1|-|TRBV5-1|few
TGCGCCAGCAGCTTGGTTGTGAGGGGTGAGCAGTTCTTC
CASSLVVRGEQFF
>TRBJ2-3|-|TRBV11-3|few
TGTGCCAGCAGCTTCGGCTTTGATACGCAGTATTTT
CASSFGFDTQYF
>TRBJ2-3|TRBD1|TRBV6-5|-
TGTGCCAGCAGTTACTCTCCAGGCCCAGGGGGAGATACGCAGTATTTT
CASSYSPGPGGDTQYF
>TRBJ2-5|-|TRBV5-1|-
TGCGCCAGCAGCTTGTTCTCGGGATTTGGTCAAGAGACCCAGTACTTC
CASSLFSGFGQETQYF
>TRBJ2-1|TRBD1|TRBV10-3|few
TGTGCCATCATGCCGGGACAGGGTAATGAGCAGTTCTTC
CAIMPGQGNEQFF
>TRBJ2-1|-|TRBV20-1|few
TGCAGTGCTTACATGGGCCTAAGGGGGGATGAGCAGTTCTTC
CSAYMGLRGDEQFF
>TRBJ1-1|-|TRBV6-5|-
TGTGCCAGCAGTTACCTAGCCGGGGCGGAAGCTTTCTTT
CASSYLAGAEAFF
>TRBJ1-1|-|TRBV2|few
TGTGCCAGCAGTGTAGCCCCTAGGAACACTGAAGCTTTCTTT
CASSVAPRNTEAFF
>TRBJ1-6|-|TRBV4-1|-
TGCGCCAGCAGCCAGAGGACTAATTCACCCCTCCACTTT
CASSQRTNSPLHF
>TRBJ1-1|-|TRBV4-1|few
TGCGCCAGCAGCCAAGTCGATTTCCTTCTGAACACTGAAGCTTTCTTT
CASSQVDFLLNTEAFF
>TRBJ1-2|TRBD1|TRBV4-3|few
TGCGCCAGCAGCCAAGGGGGAGGGGACAGGGGAGATGGCTACACCTTC
CASSQGGGDRGDGYTF